The rows below give T cell receptor beta chains drawn from one sample of a study of blood T cell repertoires in COVID-19. Some clones are missing from TCRdb's copy, which holds only in-frame ones; the method was immunoSEQ multiplex PCR. The sample contains over 10,000 clones, about nine tenths of which appear only once. Sequenced input: peripheral blood. These receptors were collected from a man aged 65 to 79 with active COVID-19. Each CDR3 is given with its conserved first and last residue. D genes are given only for firm matches. Only part of the rows carry a size: once, few, many, or a class if the clone is expanded.

d_call | clone_size | j_call | v_call | cdr3_nt | cdr3_aa
TRBD1 | NA | TRBJ2-7 | TRBV7-9 | TGTGCCAGCAGCCCTGGACAGGGGGCTCCCGAGCAGTACTTC | CASSPGQGAPEQYF
TRBD1 | few | TRBJ1-2 | TRBV14 | TGTGCCAGCAGCCTGAATAGGACAGGAGAGAATGGCTACACCTTC | CASSLNRTGENGYTF
NA | NA | TRBJ2-2 | TRBV7-3 | TGTGCCAGCAGCCCTCGAGCTACCGGGGAGCTGTTTTTT | CASSPRATGELFF
TRBD2 | NA | TRBJ2-1 | TRBV20-1 | TGCAGTGCTAGTACACTAGCGGGAGGTAGCTCCTACAATGAGCAGTTCTTC | CSASTLAGGSSYNEQFF
NA | NA | TRBJ2-5 | TRBV19 | TGTGCCAGTAGTATCGCCAGGGGAAGAGAGACCCAGTACTTC | CASSIARGRETQYF
TRBD1 | NA | TRBJ2-3 | TRBV29-1 | TGCAGCGTGAAGGGACAGGGGGCTTCAAGCACAGATACGCAGTATTTT | CSVKGQGASSTDTQYF
NA | NA | TRBJ2-7 | TRBV18 | TGTGCCAGCTCACCACCGACGGGTATTGACGAGCAGTACTTC | CASSPPTGIDEQYF
NA | large | TRBJ1-2 | TRBV18 | TGTGCCAGCTCACCAGACGGGAACTATGGCTACACCTTC | CASSPDGNYGYTF
TRBD1 | once | TRBJ1-1 | TRBV6-5 | TGTGCCAGCAGTCCTGAGGGGGCCTACACTGAAGCTTTCTTT | CASSPEGAYTEAFF
TRBD1 | NA | TRBJ1-1 | TRBV29-1 | TGCAGCGTGGACAGGGGGTGGGTGAACACTGAAGCTTTCTTT | CSVDRGWVNTEAFF
TRBD2 | NA | TRBJ2-2 | TRBV5-1 | TGCGCCAGCAGGACTAGCGGGAGGGCCGGGGAGCTGTTTTTT | CASRTSGRAGELFF
TRBD1 | NA | TRBJ1-4 | TRBV4-3 | TGCGCCAGCAGCCAACAGGGGACAGGGGTCAGAAAACTGTTTTTT | CASSQQGTGVRKLFF
NA | NA | TRBJ2-3 | TRBV27 | TGTGCCAGCAGTTTACGGAGCTCCGCAGATACGCAGTATTTT | CASSLRSSADTQYF
TRBD1 | NA | TRBJ1-2 | TRBV5-1 | TGCGCCAGCAGCTTGGCCGGCAGGGGGGACTATGGCTACACCTTC | CASSLAGRGDYGYTF
NA | NA | TRBJ2-1 | TRBV18 | TGTGCCAGCTCACCCTCCCGGTACAATGAGCAGTTCTTC | CASSPSRYNEQFF
TRBD1 | NA | TRBJ1-6 | TRBV5-1 | TGCGCCAGCAGCTTGGGGACAGGAGATTATAATTCACCCCTCCACTTT | CASSLGTGDYNSPLHF
TRBD2 | NA | TRBJ2-4 | TRBV4-3 | TGCGCCAGCAGCCAAGAAATAGCGGGGGGGCTAGCGACCAAAAACATTCAGTACTTC | CASSQEIAGGLATKNIQYF
NA | NA | TRBJ2-5 | TRBV5-1 | TGCGCCAGCAGCTTGGTGGGTGGGGGAGGCCAAGAGACCCAGTACTTC | CASSLVGGGGQETQYF
TRBD1 | NA | TRBJ1-2 | TRBV10-3 | TGTGCCATCACCAGGACAGGGATGGGCTACACCTTC | CAITRTGMGYTF
TRBD2 | NA | TRBJ2-3 | TRBV5-1 | TGCGCCAGCAGTCACCCCGCCGGGACTAGCGGGGCCTCGGCGCAGTATTTT | CASSHPAGTSGASAQYF
NA | NA | TRBJ1-4 | TRBV4-3 | TGCGCCAGCAGCCAAGTTTGGGACACAGCAACTAATGAAAAACTGTTTTTT | CASSQVWDTATNEKLFF
TRBD1 | NA | TRBJ1-2 | TRBV4-1 | TGCGCCAGCAGCCAACTCGGGACAGAATATGGCTACACCTTC | CASSQLGTEYGYTF
TRBD2 | NA | TRBJ2-1 | TRBV7-9 | TGTGCCAGCAGCCTTACTAGCGGGCCCTACAATGAGCAGTTCTTC | CASSLTSGPYNEQFF
NA | NA | TRBJ2-7 | TRBV3-1/TRBV3-2 | TGTGCCAGCAGCCTATCCCGCACAGGGCGGTACGAGCAGTACTTC | CASSLSRTGRYEQYF
NA | NA | TRBJ2-7 | TRBV2 | TGTGCCAGCGAGGGAGTCCTCTCCTACGAGCAGTACTTC | CASEGVLSYEQYF
NA | NA | TRBJ1-3 | TRBV28 | TGTGCCACCTTCAGGGTCTCTGGAAACACCATATATTTT | CATFRVSGNTIYF
NA | NA | TRBJ2-2 | TRBV5-6 | TGTGCCAGCAGCTTCATGAATGAGCCCGGGGAGCTGTTTTTT | CASSFMNEPGELFF
NA | NA | TRBJ2-1 | TRBV6-1 | TGTGCCAGCAGTGAAGGTTTACTGGCGGGATTCTCCTACAATGAGCAGTTCTTC | CASSEGLLAGFSYNEQFF
TRBD2 | NA | TRBJ2-1 | TRBV6-4 | TGTGCCAGCAGTGAACCGGGACTATTATCCAATGAGCAGTTCTTC | CASSEPGLLSNEQFF
NA | NA | TRBJ2-1 | TRBV5-1 | TGCGCCAGCAGCTTGGGGGCCGGGGATGAGCAGTTCTTC | CASSLGAGDEQFF
TRBD2 | few | TRBJ2-7 | TRBV2 | TGTGCCAGCAGTGGGGCGGGGGAAGAGCAGTACTTC | CASSGAGEEQYF
TRBD1 | NA | TRBJ1-2 | TRBV6-5 | TGTGCCAGCAGAGGGATGACAGGGACAAACTATGGCTACACCTTC | CASRGMTGTNYGYTF
NA | NA | TRBJ2-3 | TRBV15 | TGTGCCACCAGCAACGAGCCGGGGGGCACAGATACGCAGTATTTT | CATSNEPGGTDTQYF
NA | NA | TRBJ1-5 | TRBV7-9 | TGTGCCAGCAGCATATGGGACACCAATCAGCCCCAGCATTTT | CASSIWDTNQPQHF
TRBD2 | NA | TRBJ2-7 | TRBV27 | TGTGCCAGCACCCGACTAGCGGGAGCGTACGAGCAGTACTTC | CASTRLAGAYEQYF
TRBD2 | NA | TRBJ2-1 | TRBV18 | TGTGCCAGCTCATCAATGGGACTAGCTTCCTACAATGAGCAGTTCTTC | CASSSMGLASYNEQFF
NA | NA | TRBJ2-5 | TRBV18 | TGTGCCAGCTCACCAGGAGCCGAGACCCAGTACTTC | CASSPGAETQYF
NA | NA | TRBJ1-2 | TRBV2 | TGTGCCAGCGTCCTCCTACTGGACAGCGCTATGGAGGGCTACACCTTC | CASVLLLDSAMEGYTF
TRBD1 | NA | TRBJ1-1 | TRBV5-1 | TGCGCCAGCAGCTTGGTAGGGGGCGTGAACACTGAAGCTTTCTTT | CASSLVGGVNTEAFF